The clone carrying this T cell receptor (beta chain) was observed a few times. Its specificity is unknown. The data originate from a study of T-cell memory formation after mild COVID-19. Study-wide background: TCR clusters mostly belonged to single donors.

5'RACE primed from the constant segment yielded TCR alpha and TCR beta cDNA libraries bearing sample barcodes and UMIs. In TCRdb, the 5' RACE reads were re-called with MiXCR into one record per CDR3 protein. The repertoire has about 190,000 distinct CDR3 sequences, roughly a fifth of them found once; the top ten carry roughly 23%. Points from the study as a whole: Clones that got smaller from day 15 to 85 had even CD4/CD8, while clones growing later tipped toward CD4+. Prior to infection, memory already included some responding clones, suggesting cross-reactive memory joined.

CDR1 is MNHNY, CDR2 SVGAGI, per germline (reference sequence). The CDR3 contains 12 residues. Trimming removed 6 bases at V and 9 bases at J, with 11 bases between. The rearrangement joins TRBV6-6 to TRBJ2-2; D is possibly TRBD1 (5 bases). Sample: PBMCs or a T cell subset sorted from them (not recorded which). The receptor's source is an adult woman who had mild COVID-19 (a few samples of this study predate the infection). Cell type and time point are not known. CDR3 coding DNA: TGTGCCAGCAGCCAAGACAGCCGGGAGCTGTTTTTT. Amino acid sequence: CASSQDSRELFF.